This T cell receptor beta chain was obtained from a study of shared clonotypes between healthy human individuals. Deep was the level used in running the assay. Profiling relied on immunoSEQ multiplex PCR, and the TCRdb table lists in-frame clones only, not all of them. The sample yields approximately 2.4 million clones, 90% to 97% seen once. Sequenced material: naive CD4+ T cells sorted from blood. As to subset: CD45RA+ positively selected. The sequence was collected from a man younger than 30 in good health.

The CDR3 is CASSVGPLAYEQYF. The CDR3 DNA follows: TGTGCCAGCAGCGTAGGGCCTCTCGCCTACGAGCAGTACTTC. V and J are TRBV9 and TRBJ2-7, with D uncertain. V lost 0 bases, J lost 2 bases, and 9 bases lay in between. The CDR3 is 14 amino acids. Germline V gives CDR1 SGDLS, CDR2 YYNGEE.